This paragraph reports one TCR beta chain. This entry belongs to a study of blood T cell repertoires in COVID-19. Clones were read by immunoSEQ multiplex PCR, and TCRdb kept only the in-frame ones, dropping some. Of around 360,000 clones in the sample, about 90% were seen once. V was cut by 1 base and J by 0 bases, with 12 bases left in between. Germline V gene data show CDR1 as SEHNR and CDR2 as FQNEAQ (reference sequence). The CDR3 loop spans 16 amino acids. The V gene is TRBV7-9, the J gene TRBJ1-2; no clear D. The TCR sequence derives from a man aged 40-49 years in a cohort exposed to, infected with or recovered from COVID-19 (not recorded which). The sample consisted of PBMCs or T cells enriched from blood (not recorded which). The DNA of the CDR3 is TGTGCCAGCAGCTTAGTTTTGGGCACAGCTAACTATGGCTACACCTTC. Translation gives CASSLVLGTANYGYTF.